These 4 T cell receptor beta chains were all obtained from the same sample, sequenced in a study of neurological immune-mediated disorders (dated 2019 in TCRdb). Libraries were prepared through 5' RACE. Sequencing used an Illumina HiSeq 2500. The raw public reads went through TCRdb reprocessing: fastp at Q25, MiXCR clone calling, in-frame beta chains kept. Identical CDR3 proteins give one entry, which carries the most common genes and DNA. Recorded for this sample are 55,000 to 70,000 distinct CDR3 sequences; 11% of them occurred a single time. About 1.7% of the sample belongs to the ten largest clones. Sequencing was done on a sample of PBMCs. The receptors here all came from a man in his 60s in good health.

This clonotype came up many times. The CDR3 spells CSAREGTAGVGTEAFF. The DNA for the CDR3 is TGCAGTGCTAGAGAGGGGACAGCGGGGGTGGGGACTGAAGCTTTCTTT. The gene calls are TRBV20-1 and TRBJ1-1; 7 nucleotides match TRBD1. Germline values: CDR1 DFQATT, CDR2 SNEGSKA (reference sequence). J was trimmed by 5 bases and V by 0 bases; bases with no gene match: 12. CDR3 length: 16 residues.

This clonotype was recorded many times. The chain is built from TRBV4-1 and TRBJ1-5, with a tentative D call TRBD1 (6 bases). This CDR3 has 13 residues. V was clipped by 0 bases and J by 6 bases, with 6 bases between them. Germline V lookup: CDR1 MGHRA, CDR2 YSYEKL. As DNA, the CDR3 is TGCGCCAGCAGCCAAGAGGGGGCTCAGCCCCAGCATTTT. This encodes CASSQEGAQPQHF.

This clonotype was counted many times. The rearrangement uses TRBV20-1 and TRBJ1-5; D is ambiguous. The CDR3 runs to 14 residues. V was trimmed by 5 bases and J by 0 bases, leaving 11 bases between them. Germline V CDR1 and CDR2: DFQATT, SNEGSKA (reference sequence). The CDR3 DNA sequence: TGCAGTGCTTACAGCAGTTTTAGCAATCAGCCCCAGCATTTT. This translates into CSAYSSFSNQPQHF.

This clonotype showed up many times. The chain carries TRBV7-2 and TRBJ1-6; D gene ambiguous. The V end was cut by 5 bases, the J end by 7 bases, with 12 bases between. Per the germline V gene, CDR1 is SGHTA and CDR2 is FQGNSA. This CDR3 is built from 14 residues. The CDR3 is CASSRAEGNSPLHF. The DNA of the CDR3 is TGTGCCAGCAGCCGCGCGGAGGGCAATTCACCCCTCCACTTT. Full variable domain (outside the CDR3, taken from reference TRBV7-2 and TRBJ1-6): GAGVSQSPSNKVTEKGKDVELRCDPISGHTALYWYRQSLGQGLEFLIYFQGNSAPDKSGLPSDRFSAERTGGSVSTLTIQRTQQEDSAVYLCASSRAEGNSPLHFGNGTRLTVT.